This T cell receptor (beta chain) appears in the sequencing data of a study of blood T cells in healthy people across ages. This clonotype was found many times. Peripheral blood from each donor was collected in a volume of roughly 9.8 milliliters. Primed by a sample-barcoded 5' primer and a J-beta primer mix, a second PCR proceeded for about 6 to 12 cycles. MiXCR, applied by TCRdb to the 5' RACE reads, yields one record per CDR3 protein. The repertoire has about 780,000 distinct CDR3 sequences, 46% of them found once; the top ten carry 15% to 20%. This TCR was sampled from a man older than 75 in good health. The source material was blood.

The CDR3 coding sequence is TGCAGTGCTGACCGGGCCCTTGAGCAGTTCTTC. This encodes CSADRALEQFF. V and J are TRBV20-1 and TRBJ2-1; no definite D call. V lost 5 bases to trimming and J lost 9 bases, with 11 bases between them. Germline values: CDR1 DFQATT, CDR2 SNEGSKA (reference sequence). This CDR3 is 11 amino acids long.